The source of this TCR beta chain is a study of cytomegalovirus exposure and HLA in healthy donors. As concerns this clone: The antigen remains unidentified.

Study-level findings and limits: Specificity of a few CMV-associated chains for CMV antigens was verified in vitro. A later look showed TCR association rates differing by HLA locus, highest for DRB1 and lowest for HLA-C.

Germline V lookup: CDR1 SGHRS, CDR2 YFSETQ. Deletions cut 0 bases from V and 3 bases from J, with 15 bases between. CDR3 length: 16 residues. Amplification used 60 Vbeta primers and 13 Jbeta primers. Method: immunoSEQ multiplex PCR; TCRdb's copy keeps in-frame clones and lacks some. The table has roughly 120,000 clones, 70% to 80% seen once. Sample: PBMCs. The TCR originated in a woman younger than 35 in good health and CMV-seronegative. The J gene is TRBJ1-1, the V gene TRBV5-1; D is uncertain. The CDR3 sequence: CASSLDLVRSYTEAFF. As DNA, the CDR3 is TGCGCCAGCAGCTTGGACCTCGTCAGATCGTACACTGAAGCTTTCTTT.